The rows below give T cell receptor beta chains drawn from one sample of a study of cytomegalovirus exposure and HLA in healthy donors. Profiling relied on immunoSEQ multiplex PCR, and the TCRdb table lists in-frame clones only, not all of them. The table lists around 97,000 clones, about 77% of them singletons. Source material: PBMCs. Source of these receptors: a woman in her late teens or twenties in good health and CMV-seropositive. Each CDR3 is given without its conserved first and last residue.

TRBV19 | ASRLQGSNSPLH
TRBV6-1 | ASSEIQPQH
TRBV2 | ASRFLTGANEKLF
TRBV12-5 | ASGLVLGLRGNTIY
TRBV5-1 | ASTGQGLPPSSYNEQF
TRBV9 | ASTRTGNYGYT
TRBV6-1 | ASSETPGPVTEAF
TRBV6-1 | ASSVYSSYEQY
TRBV9 | ASSPGGTGLNTEAF
TRBV5-5 | ASSLATGVAYEQY
TRBV19 | ASSIGLAGGPVDEQF
TRBV27 | ASSLQLAGVTGELF
TRBV4-3 | ASSQEGGLAEAF
TRBV5-5 | ASATTGGNTEAF
TRBV7-2 | ASKRGGVDTQY
TRBV19 | ASRDRGLWTEAF
TRBV11-2 | ASSLGIRDTEAF
TRBV29-1 | SGGLAGVGGELF
TRBV28 | AIGTGLKELF
TRBV5-6 | ASSLLLQGEKLF
TRBV25-1 | ASSEYKGAGYGYT
TRBV15 | ATSRGTSGAYEQY
TRBV12-5 | ASGFGTIPQY
TRBV10-3 | AISASGTANTEAF
TRBV7-3 | ASSLGGTSTDTQY
TRBV5-1 | ASSLPGGPADTQY
TRBV4-2 | ASSQDPSRGAWVGEQY
TRBV27 | ASNWGARDRLSTGELF
TRBV20-1 | SAEVQNIQY
TRBV9 | ASSVTGVVAEAF
TRBV27 | ASSSSLAGDSGELF
TRBV11-2 | ASSFDRVPPNEKLF
TRBV20-1 | SALRETQY
TRBV28 | ASSFALRGETQY
TRBV30 | ATQVGEGTEAF
TRBV5-1 | ASSLTGVGPQH
TRBV6-1 | ASRDTTGNYGYT
TRBV5-1 | ASSLRTGGTDTQY
TRBV6-6 | ASSSSEAWGYT
TRBV10-3 | AIRVGSGIGNSPLH
TRBV9 | ASSVGIRGRTEETQY
TRBV10-3 | AISVTGGNYGYT
TRBV6-4 | ASSVERGSTGELF
TRBV12-5 | ASGLGGGTGELF
TRBV9 | ASSSDRGFNSPLH
TRBV27 | ASIGRNTEAF
TRBV7-2 | ASSLSIRTSGPNGELF
TRBV5-1 | ASSPTGGAGHIQY
TRBV28 | ASSYGLGQY
TRBV5-6 | ASSADSYFSYEQY
TRBV7-9 | ASSPEPTGGFTEAF